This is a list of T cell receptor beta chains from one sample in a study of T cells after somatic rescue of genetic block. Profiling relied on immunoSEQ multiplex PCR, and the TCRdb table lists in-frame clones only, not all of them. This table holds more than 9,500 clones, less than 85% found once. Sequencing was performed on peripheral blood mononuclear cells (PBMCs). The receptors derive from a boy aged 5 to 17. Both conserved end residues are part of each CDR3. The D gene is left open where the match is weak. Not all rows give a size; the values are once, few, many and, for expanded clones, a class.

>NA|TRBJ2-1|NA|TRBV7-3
TGTGCCAGCAGCTTAATGGGACGTAAGACTAGCAATGAGCAGTTCTTC
CASSLMGRKTSNEQFF
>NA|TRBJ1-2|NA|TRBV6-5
TGTGCCAGCAGTTACGGGGCCTCTACCTATGGCTACACCTTC
CASSYGASTYGYTF
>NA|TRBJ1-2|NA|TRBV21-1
TGTGCCACCGACAGGACAGGGAGGATCGATGGCTACACCTTC
CATDRTGRIDGYTF
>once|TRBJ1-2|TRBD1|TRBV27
TGTGCCAGCAGTCCCCTTGGACAGGGGGACGGCTACACCTTC
CASSPLGQGDGYTF
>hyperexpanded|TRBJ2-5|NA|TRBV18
TGTGCCAGCTCACCACCGCCGTATATCGAGACCCAGTACTTC
CASSPPPYIETQYF
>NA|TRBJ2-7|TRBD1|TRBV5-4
TGTGCCAGCAGTCGGGACAGGGAATACGAGCAGTACTTC
CASSRDREYEQYF
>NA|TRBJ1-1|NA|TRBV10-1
TGCGCCAGCAGCCGTTGGAGGAACACTGAAGCTTTCTTT
CASSRWRNTEAFF
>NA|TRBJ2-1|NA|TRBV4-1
TGCGCCAGCAGCCAAGCTGGGGGCTCCTACAATGAGCAGTTCTTC
CASSQAGGSYNEQFF
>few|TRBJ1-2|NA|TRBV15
TGTGCCACCAGCAGAGGAGGGAACTATGGCTACACCTTC
CATSRGGNYGYTF
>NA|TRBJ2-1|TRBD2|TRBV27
TGTGCCAGCAGTTACGGGACTAGCGGGGTCAATGAGCAGTTCTTC
CASSYGTSGVNEQFF
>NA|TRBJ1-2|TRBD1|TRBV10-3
TGTGCCATTACACAGGGGCCCTATGGCTACACCTTC
CAITQGPYGYTF
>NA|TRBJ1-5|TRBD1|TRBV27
TGTGCCAGCAGTTTATCGACAGGGGGCAGCTACAATCAGCCCCAGCATTTT
CASSLSTGGSYNQPQHF
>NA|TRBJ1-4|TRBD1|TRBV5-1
TGCGCCAGCAGCCCTTGGGACAGGGTATTCGTCGGTGAAAAACTGTTTTTT
CASSPWDRVFVGEKLFF
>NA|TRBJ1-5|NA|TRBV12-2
TGTGCAAGTCGCTTTATTTGTAATCAGCCCCAGCATTTT
CASRFICNQPQHF
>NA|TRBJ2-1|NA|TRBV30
TGTGCCTGGAGTGGTTACCGGGACAGGGCGGGAGGGGACCCTGGGACTAGGGGGTACAATGAGCAGTTCTTC
CAWSGYRDRAGGDPGTRGYNEQFF
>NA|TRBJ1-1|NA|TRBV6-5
TGTGCCAGCAGGTCCTCCTATTTCACTGAAGCTTTCTTT
CASRSSYFTEAFF
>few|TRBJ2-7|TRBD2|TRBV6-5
TGTGCCAGCACCCGACTAGCGGGAGCCCACGAGCAGTACTTC
CASTRLAGAHEQYF
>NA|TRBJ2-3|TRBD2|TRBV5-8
TGTGCCAGCAGCCATACTAGCGGGGGTACAGATACGCAGTATTTT
CASSHTSGGTDTQYF
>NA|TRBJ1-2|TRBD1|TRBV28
TGTGCCAGCAGTTCTTGGGACAGGGGACTCTATGGCTACACCTTC
CASSSWDRGLYGYTF
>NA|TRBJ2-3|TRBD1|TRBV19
TGTGCCAGTAGGAGGACAGGGGGCACAGATACGCAGTATTTT
CASRRTGGTDTQYF
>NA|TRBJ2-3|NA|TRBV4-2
TGTGCCAGCAGCCAAGATCTACCAGGGAGTGGCGCAGATACGCAGTATTTT
CASSQDLPGSGADTQYF
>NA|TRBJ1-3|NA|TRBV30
TGTGCCTGGAGTGTAGGTGGAAACACCATATATTTT
CAWSVGGNTIYF
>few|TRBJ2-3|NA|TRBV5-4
TGTGCCAGCAGCCCCTTACCCCGGACCGTTAGCACAGATACGCAGTATTTT
CASSPLPRTVSTDTQYF
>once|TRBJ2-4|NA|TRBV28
TGTGCCAGCTGCAGGGTACCCAAAAACATTCAGTACTTC
CASCRVPKNIQYF
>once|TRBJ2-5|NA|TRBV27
TGTGCCAGCAGTCCGATGACTCCGGGACACCTCCAAGAGACCCAGTACTTC
CASSPMTPGHLQETQYF
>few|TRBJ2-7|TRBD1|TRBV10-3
TGTGCCATCAGTGACGGGGGACAGGCCTACGAGCAGTACTTC
CAISDGGQAYEQYF
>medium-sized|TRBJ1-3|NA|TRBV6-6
TGTGCCAGCAGTTACGGGGGGAAGAGTGGAAACACCATATATTTT
CASSYGGKSGNTIYF
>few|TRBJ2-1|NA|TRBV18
TGTGCCAGCTCACCACCGCCCCGCAATGAGCAGTTCTTC
CASSPPPRNEQFF
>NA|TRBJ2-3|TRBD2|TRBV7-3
TGTGCCAGCAGCCTTAAACCCATCACTAGCGGGACGACAGATACGCAGTATTTT
CASSLKPITSGTTDTQYF
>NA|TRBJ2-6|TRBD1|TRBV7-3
TGTGCCAGCCAGGGGGTCAGGGGTAGCTCTGGGGCCAACGTCCTGACTTTC
CASQGVRGSSGANVLTF
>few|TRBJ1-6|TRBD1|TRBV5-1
TGCGCCAGCAGCCAGGGACAGGGGGCTTCACCCCTCCACTTT
CASSQGQGASPLHF
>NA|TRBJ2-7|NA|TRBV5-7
TGTGCCACCTGGAAGGCCGGGATAACCTACGAGCAGTACTTC
CATWKAGITYEQYF
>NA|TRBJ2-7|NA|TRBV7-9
TGTGCCAGCAGCTTGATGATCGGCCGGGGGCAGTACTTC
CASSLMIGRGQYF
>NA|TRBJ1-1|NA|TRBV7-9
TGTGCCAGCAGTCGAACAGGGTACACTGAAGCTTTCTTT
CASSRTGYTEAFF
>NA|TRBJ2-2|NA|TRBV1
TGCACCAGCTTCAGACGACAGGGATGGGCCGGGGAGCTGTTTTTT
CTSFRRQGWAGELFF
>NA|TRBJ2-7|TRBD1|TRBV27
TGTGCCAGCAGTGCCCGGGACAGGGTCGGGAACGAGCAGTACTTC
CASSARDRVGNEQYF
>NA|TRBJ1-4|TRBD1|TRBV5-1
TGCGCCAGCCGCCGGGACAGTCCGGGGGAAAAACTGTTTTTT
CASRRDSPGEKLFF
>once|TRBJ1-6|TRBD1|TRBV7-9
TGTGCCAGCAGCTCACGACAGGGCTCGAATTCACCCCTCCACTTT
CASSSRQGSNSPLHF
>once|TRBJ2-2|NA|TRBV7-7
TGTGCTAGCAGTCCCGGACACTACACCGGGGAGCTGTTTTTT
CASSPGHYTGELFF
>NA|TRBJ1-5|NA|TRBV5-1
TGCGCCAGCAGGGAGGGGTTCGGCAATCAGCCCCAGCATTTT
CASREGFGNQPQHF
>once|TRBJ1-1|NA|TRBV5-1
TGCGCCAGCAGCTTGGTGGGGGGTGACACTGAAGCTTTCTTT
CASSLVGGDTEAFF
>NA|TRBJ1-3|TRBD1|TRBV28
TGTGCCAGCGGCAACCCCGGGACAGGGGACTCGTTCTCCGGAAACACCATATATTTT
CASGNPGTGDSFSGNTIYF
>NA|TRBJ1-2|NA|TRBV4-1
TGCGCCAGCAGCCAAGGAGGGCACCTCCCTAACTATGGCTACACCTTC
CASSQGGHLPNYGYTF
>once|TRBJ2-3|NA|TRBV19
TGTGCCAGTAGTAAGGCAGGCACAGATACGCAGTATTTT
CASSKAGTDTQYF
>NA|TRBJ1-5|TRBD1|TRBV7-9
TGTGCCAGCAGCTTAACCGGACAGGGGAATCAGCCCCAGCATTTT
CASSLTGQGNQPQHF
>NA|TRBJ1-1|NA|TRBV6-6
TGTGCCAGCAGTGGGGCGGGGTTTCCACCAAACACTGAAGCTTTCTTT
CASSGAGFPPNTEAFF
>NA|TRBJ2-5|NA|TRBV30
TGTGCCTGGAGTGTAATCCAGGGGCCGGGGGAGACCCAGTACTTC
CAWSVIQGPGETQYF
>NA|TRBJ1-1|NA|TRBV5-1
TGCGCCAGCAGCCAATTTACAGGGTTCAGCACTGAAGCTTTCTTT
CASSQFTGFSTEAFF
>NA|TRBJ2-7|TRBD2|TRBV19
TGTGCCAGTAGTATAGAGACGGATAGCGGGAGGGCCACCAGCTACGAGCAGTACTTC
CASSIETDSGRATSYEQYF
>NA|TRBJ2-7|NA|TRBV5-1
TGCGCCAGCAGCTTGGTTCCAGGCTCCTACGAGCAGTACTTC
CASSLVPGSYEQYF
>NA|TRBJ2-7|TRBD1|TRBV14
TGTGCCAGCAGTCCCCCCGGGACAGGGATCGAGCAGTACTTC
CASSPPGTGIEQYF
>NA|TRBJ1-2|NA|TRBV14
TGTGCCAGCAGCCAAGCCGGGCTCTATGGCTACACCTTC
CASSQAGLYGYTF
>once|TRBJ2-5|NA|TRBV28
TGTGCCAGCAGGGCCACAGGAACCCAAGAGACCCAGTACTTC
CASRATGTQETQYF
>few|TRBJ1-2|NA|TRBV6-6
TGTGCCAGCAGTTACTCGAGCAGGGCACTCTATGGCTACACCTTC
CASSYSSRALYGYTF
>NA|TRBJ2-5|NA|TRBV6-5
TGTGCCAGCAGTTACCTTAAGGGGCAAGAGACCCAGTACTTC
CASSYLKGQETQYF